This T cell receptor (beta chain) was sequenced in a study of vaccination effects on CD4 cells after COVID-19. To note about this clone: The antigen is not known.

General study findings and limits: By a late point after vaccination, infection- and vaccine-induced clones had shrunk markedly through clonal contraction.

Antigen-specific CD4+ T cells were first expanded with viral peptide pools by the ViraFEST assay and only then sequenced. Isolation of CD4+ T cells took place after nine to ten days of culture. Infection with SARS-CoV-2 occurred in the person between March and December 2020, and PCR confirmed it. Clones were sequenced by immunoSEQ multiplex PCR, and TCRdb holds only the in-frame ones, with some missing. The table includes tens of thousands of clones, approximately 69% detected once. This receptor was taken from a human donor who had a prior SARS-CoV-2 infection. The sequenced sample was CD4+ T cells from PBMCs cultured with SARS-CoV-2 spike peptides, obtained before COVID-19 vaccination.

Here the CDR3 DNA reads TGTGCCAGCAGCCAACTAGCGGGGGGAAGGAATGAGCAGTTCTTC. Translated, it gives CASSQLAGGRNEQFF. V is TRBV3-1 (or the pseudogene TRBV3-2) and J is TRBJ2-1; 11 nucleotides match TRBD2. This CDR3 has 15 residues. Trimming took 2 bases from V and 7 from J; bases not matched to a gene: 4. Germline-derived CDR1 and CDR2 are LGHDT and YNNKEL (reference sequence).